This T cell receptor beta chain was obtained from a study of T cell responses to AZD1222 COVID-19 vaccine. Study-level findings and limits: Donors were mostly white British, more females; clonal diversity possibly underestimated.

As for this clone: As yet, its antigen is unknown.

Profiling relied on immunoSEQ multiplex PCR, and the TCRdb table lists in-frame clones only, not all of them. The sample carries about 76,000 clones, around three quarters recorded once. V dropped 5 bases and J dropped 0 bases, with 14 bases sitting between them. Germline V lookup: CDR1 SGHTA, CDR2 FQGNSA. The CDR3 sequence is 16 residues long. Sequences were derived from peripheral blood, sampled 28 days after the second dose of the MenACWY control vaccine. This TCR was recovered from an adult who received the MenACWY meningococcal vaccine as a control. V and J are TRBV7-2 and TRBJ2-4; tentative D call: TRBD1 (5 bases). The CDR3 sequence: CASSPEGVEAKNIQYF. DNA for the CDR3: TGTGCCAGCAGCCCCGAAGGGGTGGAAGCCAAAAACATTCAGTACTTC.